This TCR beta chain was sequenced during a study of blood T cell repertoires in COVID-19. Study summary: The United States, Italy and Spain supplied acute and convalescent COVID-19 samples. In each case, the material was cDNA or gDNA derived from T cells, B-cell-depleted T cells, or PBMCs.

Per the original methods: By means of reference gene primer amplification, nucleated cell counts were estimated. Profiled with immunoSEQ multiplex PCR; TCRdb holds only in-frame clones, not every one. V and J calls and clone size are given by that table; D and trimming were obtained from the DNA. This sample carries some 250,000 clones, around nine tenths of them seen once, and the ten largest clones take about 0.99%. Between the trimmed V and J ends, which lost 1 base and 2 bases, there was a span of 12 bases. The germline gives CDR1 SEHNR, CDR2 FQNEAQ (reference sequence). The CDR3 has 16 residues.

Sequences were obtained from peripheral blood. The receptor was derived from a woman aged 40 to 50 who had recovered from COVID-19. This sequence joins TRBV7-9 and TRBJ2-1, with D possibly matching TRBD2 (5 bases). The CDR3 nucleotides read TGTGCCAGCAGCTTAGAGGCGCAGCGGCCCTACAATGAGCAGTTCTTC. Translation: CASSLEAQRPYNEQFF.